The 25 T cell receptor beta chains below were found in one sample sequenced in a study of T cell repertoires in cytomegalovirus infection. One entry per CDR3 protein results from TCRdb running MiXCR on the reads. The sample yields about 260,000 distinct CDR3 sequences, around 15% seen once. The sequencing input was PBMCs. These receptor sequences come from a human donor in good health (CMV status not recorded). Some clones in this sample may be carry-over from other donors' samples.

The chain uses TRBV29-1 and TRBJ2-5; perhaps TRBD2 as D (6 bases). This CDR3 spans 14 amino acids. V lost 0 bases and J lost 7, with 15 bases in between. CDR1 and CDR2 (germline): SQVTM, ANQGSEA. CDR3: CSVEDPRGSGTQYF. The DNA for the CDR3 is TGCAGCGTTGAAGATCCCCGGGGGTCGGGGACCCAGTACTTC.

This chain connects TRBV4-3 to TRBJ2-7; D is ambiguous. Germline CDR1 is LGHNA and CDR2 is YSLEER. This CDR3 spans 14 amino acids. The V and J ends lost 4 bases and 4 bases respectively, with 14 bases between them. CDR3 sequence: CASSPEDGIYEQYF. CDR3 nucleotide sequence: TGCGCCAGCAGCCCAGAGGACGGTATTTACGAGCAGTACTTC.

This clonotype showed up just a few times. The V and J genes are TRBV7-9 and TRBJ1-6; a weak D match, TRBD1 (6 bases). Trimming removed 7 bases at V and 6 bases at J, with 16 bases between. From germline, CDR1 is SEHNR and CDR2 FQNEAQ (reference sequence). The CDR3 covers 15 residues. CDR3 bases: TGTGCCAGCACCTCAGTTACAGGGATTAATTCACCCCTCCACTTT. It encodes CASTSVTGINSPLHF.

This clonotype showed up just a few times. The chain couples TRBV20-1 to TRBJ1-2; 10 bases align to TRBD1. V dropped 5 bases and J dropped 1; count of bases not matched to a gene: 13. The CDR3 runs 17 residues. Germline V CDR1 and CDR2: DFQATT, SNEGSKA (reference sequence). The CDR3 nucleotides read TGCAGTGCTTGGGCCGGGACAGGGGATGTTCATAACTATGGCTACACCTTC. Residues: CSAWAGTGDVHNYGYTF.

The chain combines TRBV7-9 with TRBJ1-4; D is unclear. In germline, CDR1 is SEHNR, CDR2 FQNEAQ (reference sequence). The ends were cut back, 5 bases at V and 0 bases at J, with 10 bases in the middle. CDR3 length: 15 amino acids. CDR3 loop: CASSLTDATNEKLFF. As DNA, the CDR3 is TGTGCCAGCAGCCTCACGGACGCAACTAATGAAAAACTGTTTTTT.

This clonotype has a handful of counts. This chain links TRBV20-1 with TRBJ2-2, with TRBD2 identical over 9 bases. The CDR3 covers 17 residues. Germline lookup yields CDR1 DFQATT and CDR2 SNEGSKA (reference sequence). The J segment lost 4 bases and the V segment lost 1 base, leaving 10 bases of the junction unmatched. The CDR3 sequence is CSARVSGRTEVTGELFF. The CDR3 nucleotides read TGCAGTGCTAGAGTTAGCGGGAGAACCGAGGTCACCGGGGAGCTGTTTTTT.

This clonotype was counted a few times. The gene calls are TRBV20-1 and TRBJ2-3; 7 bases line up with TRBD2. Trimming took 1 base from V and 2 from J; bases not matched to a gene: 15. CDR3 size: 18 residues. Germline V gives CDR1 DFQATT, CDR2 SNEGSKA (reference sequence). This CDR3 is CSARAYLAWSGDTDTQYF. The CDR3 DNA reads as TGCAGTGCTAGAGCGTATCTTGCATGGAGCGGGGACACAGATACGCAGTATTTT.

The table lists this clonotype with many counts. This chain links TRBV7-2 with TRBJ2-5; TRBD1 matches at 8 bases. This CDR3 spans 16 amino acids. CDR1 is SGHTA, CDR2 FQGNSA, per germline. Trimming removed 5 bases from V and 4 bases from J; junction bases left unmatched: 12. The CDR3 here is CASSARTGKDRETQYF. DNA for the CDR3: TGTGCCAGCAGCGCGCGGACAGGGAAGGACAGAGAGACCCAGTACTTC.

This chain links TRBV28 with TRBJ1-1; D is perhaps TRBD1 (5 bases). Germline CDR1 is MDHEN and CDR2 is SYDVKM. Trimming took off 4 bases at V and 6 bases at J, with 15 bases between the two ends. The length of the CDR3 is 14 residues. CDR3 residues: CASSSEGRRAEAFF. The CDR3 DNA is TGTGCCAGCAGTTCGGAGGGGCGGCGCGCTGAAGCTTTCTTT.

This clonotype has a count of ten or more. The chain recombines TRBV7-2 with TRBJ1-1; no definite D call. V was pared by 1 base and J by 7 bases, with 13 bases between. Germline CDR1 is SGHTA and CDR2 is FQGNSA. CDR3 size: 14 residues. This chain's CDR3 is CASSLDGVVDEAFF. The CDR3 DNA follows: TGTGCCAGCAGCTTAGATGGTGTGGTCGATGAAGCTTTCTTT.

There are many counts of this clonotype. The rearrangement links TRBV11-1 to TRBJ1-5; no clear D gene. Trimming removed 3 bases at V and 4 bases at J, with 7 bases between. Germline V gene sequence: CDR1 SGHAT, CDR2 FQDESV (reference sequence). This CDR3 comprises 13 residues. The chain's CDR3 is CASSLKVNQPQHF. The CDR3 DNA reads as TGTGCCAGCAGCTTGAAGGTGAATCAGCCCCAGCATTTT.

This clonotype showed up many times. V is TRBV7-2 and J is TRBJ2-3, with 8 bases lining up with TRBD2. This CDR3 spans 15 amino acids. The V segment lost 5 bases and the J segment 9 bases; nucleotides outside the gene matches: 13. Germline CDR1 is SGHTA and CDR2 is FQGNSA. CDR3 nucleotides: TGTGCCAGCAGCCGCTCCTGGAGCGGGAGTAACACGCAGTATTTT. This translates into CASSRSWSGSNTQYF.

The chain uses TRBV28 and TRBJ1-2; no definite D call. The germline gives CDR1 MDHEN, CDR2 SYDVKM. The CDR3 has 12 residues. V dropped 5 bases and J dropped 4 bases, with 8 bases sitting between them. The CDR3 DNA is TGTGCCAGCAGTATGACCTCCTATGGCTACACCTTC. Amino acid sequence: CASSMTSYGYTF.

Comment on this clonotype: Compared with germline, one end of the junction differs, possibly owing to a read error. The gene calls are TRBV10-3 and TRBJ1-1; no definite D call. This CDR3 comprises 12 residues. Germline assignment: CDR1 ENHRY and CDR2 SYGVKD. CDR3 in amino acids: CAFSEGRSEAFF. As DNA, the CDR3 is TGTGCCTTCAGTGAAGGAAGGTCTGAAGCTTTCTTT.

Concerning this clonotype itself: This sequence may be a read error, since a much larger clone differs from it by one base. This sequence joins TRBV7-3 and TRBJ2-5; D tentatively fits TRBD1 or TRBD2 (5 bases each). CDR1 is SGHTA, CDR2 FQGTGA, per germline. The CDR3 runs 14 residues. The CDR3 DNA is TGTGCCAACAGCGTTGGGGGTCCGGGGGAGACCCAGTACTTC. Translation gives CANSVGGPGETQYF.

This clonotype was seen at least ten times. CDR3 region: CASSWGGAPYEQYF. CDR3 coding DNA: TGTGCCAGCAGCTGGGGCGGGGCCCCCTACGAGCAGTACTTC. The J gene is TRBJ2-7, the V gene TRBV7-2; weak D call: TRBD2 (6 bases). Germline loops: CDR1 SGHTA, CDR2 FQGNSA. V was trimmed by 4 bases and J by 2 bases, leaving 12 bases between them. There are 14 residues in the CDR3.

In this sample, this clonotype turned up many times. This chain links TRBV12-3 or TRBV12-4 with TRBJ1-2; D is unresolved. The length of the CDR3 is 14 residues. The V end was cut by 3 bases, the J end by 4 bases, with 12 bases between. The CDR3 region is CASSLRGSPYGYTF. CDR3 nucleotides: TGTGCCAGCAGTTTGCGTGGGAGTCCCTATGGCTACACCTTC.

This clonotype came up many times. The genes are TRBV4-3 and TRBJ2-5; the match to TRBD1 covers 12 bases. The length of the CDR3 is 20 residues. CDR1 and CDR2 (germline): LGHNA, YSLEER. V was clipped by 1 base and J by 2 bases; unmatched bases: 14. The DNA for the CDR3 is TGCGCCAGCAGCCAAGTGCCCCCCGGGACAGGGGGCGGAAGGCAAGAGACCCAGTACTTC. Its protein is CASSQVPPGTGGGRQETQYF.

The sample holds many counts of this clonotype. The chain couples TRBV6-5 to TRBJ2-3; D might be TRBD1 or TRBD2, each matching 5 bases. V was pared by 6 bases and J by 2 bases, with 9 bases between. This CDR3 region has 13 residues. Germline V gives CDR1 MNHEY, CDR2 SVGAGI. As DNA, the CDR3 is TGTGCCAGCAGAAGGGACCCCACAGATACGCAGTATTTT. This sequence encodes CASRRDPTDTQYF.

This clonotype was recorded at least ten times. This rearrangement joins TRBV7-9 to TRBJ1-3; D not certain. V was shortened by 7 bases and J by 0 bases, with 13 bases between the two germline ends. The CDR3 is made up of 15 amino acids. Germline V lookup: CDR1 SEHNR, CDR2 FQNEAQ (reference sequence). The CDR3 spells CASIGLTSSGNTIYF. The CDR3 bases are TGTGCCAGCATCGGACTTACTAGCTCTGGAAACACCATATATTTT.

The sample holds a few counts of this clonotype. The V and J genes are TRBV25-1 and TRBJ1-1; 8 positions match TRBD1. This CDR3 spans 14 amino acids. J lost 5 bases, V lost 6 bases, and 8 bases had no gene match. Germline assignment: CDR1 MGHDK and CDR2 SYGVNS. CDR3 region: CASSETGGRTEAFF. In DNA, the CDR3 is TGTGCCAGCAGCGAAACAGGGGGTCGGACTGAAGCTTTCTTT.

This clonotype was counted ten times or more. One end of the junction does not line up with germline, which may come from a read error. The V call is TRBV5-1, the J call TRBJ1-5, with D hard to call. From germline, CDR1 is SGHRS and CDR2 YFSETQ. The CDR3 length is 13 residues. CDR3 nucleotides: TGTGCCAGCAGCTTAGAAGGAGGTCAGCCCCAGCATTTT. This codes for CASSLEGGQPQHF.

This clonotype has ten or more counts. This rearrangement joins TRBV7-6 to TRBJ2-5; TRBD2 aligns across 7 bases. Germline CDR1 SGHVS, CDR2 FNYEAQ. The CDR3 covers 14 residues. V lost 0 bases to trimming and J lost 5 bases; unmatched junction nucleotides: 3. CDR3 in amino acids: CASSLAQGGETQYF. CDR3 nucleotide sequence: TGTGCCAGCAGCTTAGCGCAGGGAGGGGAGACCCAGTACTTC.

The chain has TRBV10-3 and TRBJ2-3; 7 nucleotides align to TRBD2. With V trimmed by 2 bases and J by 5 bases, 4 bases remained unmatched. Germline CDR1 and CDR2: ENHRY and SYGVKD. The CDR3 has 14 residues. The CDR3 DNA is TGTGCCATCAGTGAGCGGGAGGCCGGAGATACGCAGTATTTT. Translated, it gives CAISEREAGDTQYF.

This clonotype showed up many times. The gene calls are TRBV14 and TRBJ2-6, with 7 positions matching TRBD1. The V and J ends lost 4 bases and 2 bases, in that order; junction bases with no gene match: 11. This CDR3 is 18 amino acids long. Germline V gene sequence: CDR1 SGHDN, CDR2 FVKESK. CDR3 sequence (DNA): TGTGCCAGCAGCCCATTCTCCCTTGACAGGGCTGGGGCCAACGTCCTGACTTTC. It codes for CASSPFSLDRAGANVLTF.